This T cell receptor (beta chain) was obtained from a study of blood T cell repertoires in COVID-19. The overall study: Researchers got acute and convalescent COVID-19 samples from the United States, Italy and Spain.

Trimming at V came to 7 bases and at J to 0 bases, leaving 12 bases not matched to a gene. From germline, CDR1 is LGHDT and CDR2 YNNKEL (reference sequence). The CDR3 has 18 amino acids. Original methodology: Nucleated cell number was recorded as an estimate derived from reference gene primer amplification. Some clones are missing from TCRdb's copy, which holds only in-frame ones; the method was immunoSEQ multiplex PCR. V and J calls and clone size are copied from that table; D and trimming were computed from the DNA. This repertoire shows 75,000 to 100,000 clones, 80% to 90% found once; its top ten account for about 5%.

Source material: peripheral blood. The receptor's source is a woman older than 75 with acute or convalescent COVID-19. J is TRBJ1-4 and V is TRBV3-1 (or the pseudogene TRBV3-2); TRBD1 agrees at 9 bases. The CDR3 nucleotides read TGTGCCAGCACCCGACAGGGGGGAGGTCGGGCAACTAATGAAAAACTGTTTTTT. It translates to CASTRQGGGRATNEKLFF.